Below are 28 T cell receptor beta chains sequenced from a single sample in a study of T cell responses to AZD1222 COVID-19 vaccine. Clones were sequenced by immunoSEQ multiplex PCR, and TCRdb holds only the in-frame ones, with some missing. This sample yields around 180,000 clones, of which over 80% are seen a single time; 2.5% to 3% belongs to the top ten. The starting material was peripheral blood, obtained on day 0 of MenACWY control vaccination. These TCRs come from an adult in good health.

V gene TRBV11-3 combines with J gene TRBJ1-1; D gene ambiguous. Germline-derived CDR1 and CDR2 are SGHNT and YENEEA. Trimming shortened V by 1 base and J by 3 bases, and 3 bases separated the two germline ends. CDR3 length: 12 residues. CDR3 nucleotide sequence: TGTGCCAGCAGCTTAGGGGACACTGAAGCTTTCTTT. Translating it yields CASSLGDTEAFF.

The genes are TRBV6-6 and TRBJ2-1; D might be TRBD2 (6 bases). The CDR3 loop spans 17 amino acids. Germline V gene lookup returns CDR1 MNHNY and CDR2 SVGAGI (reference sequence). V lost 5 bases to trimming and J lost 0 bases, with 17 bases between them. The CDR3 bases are TGTGCCAGCAGTCGGGCTAGCGACCCACCCTCCTACAATGAGCAGTTCTTC. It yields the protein CASSRASDPPSYNEQFF.

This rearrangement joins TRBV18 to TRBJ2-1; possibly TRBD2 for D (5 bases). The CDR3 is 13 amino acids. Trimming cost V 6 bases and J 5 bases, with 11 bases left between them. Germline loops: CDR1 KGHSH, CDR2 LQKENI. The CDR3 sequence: CASSPSGNNEQFF. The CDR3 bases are TGTGCCAGCTCCCCCTCCGGGAACAATGAGCAGTTCTTC.

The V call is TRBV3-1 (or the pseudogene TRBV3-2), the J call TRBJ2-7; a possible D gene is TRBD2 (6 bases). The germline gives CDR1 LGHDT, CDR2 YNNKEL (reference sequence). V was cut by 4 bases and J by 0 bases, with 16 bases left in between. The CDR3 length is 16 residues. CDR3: CASSPRMGLSSYEQYF. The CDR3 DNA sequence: TGTGCCAGCAGCCCTCGCATGGGACTGAGCTCCTACGAGCAGTACTTC.

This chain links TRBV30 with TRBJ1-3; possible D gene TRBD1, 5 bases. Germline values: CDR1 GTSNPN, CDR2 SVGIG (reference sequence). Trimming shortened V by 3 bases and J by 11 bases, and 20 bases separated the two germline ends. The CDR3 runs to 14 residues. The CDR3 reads CAWRFSGTAGAIYF. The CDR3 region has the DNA TGTGCCTGGAGATTTAGCGGGACGGCGGGCGCCATATATTTT.

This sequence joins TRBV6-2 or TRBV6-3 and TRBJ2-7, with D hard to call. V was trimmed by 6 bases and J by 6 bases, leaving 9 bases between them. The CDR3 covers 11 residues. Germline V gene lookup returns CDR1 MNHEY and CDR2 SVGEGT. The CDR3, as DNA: TGTGCCAGCAGCCAGCGACGCGAGCAGTACTTC. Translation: CASSQRREQYF.

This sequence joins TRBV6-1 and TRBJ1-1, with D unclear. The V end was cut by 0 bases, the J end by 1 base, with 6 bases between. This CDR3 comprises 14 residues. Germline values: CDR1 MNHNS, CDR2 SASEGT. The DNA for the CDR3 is TGTGCCAGCAGTGAAGCCGGGCCGAACACTGAAGCTTTCTTT. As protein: CASSEAGPNTEAFF.

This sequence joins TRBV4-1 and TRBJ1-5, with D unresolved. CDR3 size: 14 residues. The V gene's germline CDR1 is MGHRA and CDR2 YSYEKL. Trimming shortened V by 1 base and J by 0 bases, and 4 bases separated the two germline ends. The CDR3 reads CASSQGDSNQPQHF. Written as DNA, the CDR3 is TGCGCCAGCAGCCAAGGGGATAGCAATCAGCCCCAGCATTTT.

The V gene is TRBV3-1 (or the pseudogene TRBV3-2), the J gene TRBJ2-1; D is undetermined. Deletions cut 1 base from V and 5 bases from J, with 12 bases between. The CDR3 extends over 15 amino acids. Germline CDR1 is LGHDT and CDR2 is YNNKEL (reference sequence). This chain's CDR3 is CASSQAGFGHNEQFF. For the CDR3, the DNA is TGTGCCAGCAGCCAAGCCGGTTTCGGCCACAATGAGCAGTTCTTC.

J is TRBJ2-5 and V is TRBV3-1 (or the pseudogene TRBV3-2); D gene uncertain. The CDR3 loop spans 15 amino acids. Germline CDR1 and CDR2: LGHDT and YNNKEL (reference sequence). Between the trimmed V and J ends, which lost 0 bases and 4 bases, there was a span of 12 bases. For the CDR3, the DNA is TGTGCCAGCAGCCAAGAAGGACCGCGGCCAGAGACCCAGTACTTC. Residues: CASSQEGPRPETQYF.

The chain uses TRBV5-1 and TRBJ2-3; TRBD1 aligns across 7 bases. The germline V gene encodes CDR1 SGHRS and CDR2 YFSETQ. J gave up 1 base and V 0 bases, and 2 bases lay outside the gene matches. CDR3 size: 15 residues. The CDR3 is CASSLGDRGTDTQYF. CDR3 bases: TGCGCCAGCAGCTTGGGAGACAGGGGCACAGATACGCAGTATTTT.

The CDR3 loop is CAWGDSANVRDEQFF. As DNA, the CDR3 is TGTGCCTGGGGGGATAGCGCCAACGTCCGCGATGAGCAGTTCTTC. V usage is TRBV30 and J usage is TRBJ2-1, with D possibly TRBD2 on 5 matching bases. Deletions cut 5 bases from V and 8 bases from J, with 22 bases between. The germline V gene has CDR1 GTSNPN and CDR2 SVGIG (reference sequence). CDR3 length: 15 residues. Using reference TRBV30 and TRBJ2-1 for the parts outside the CDR3, the full variable domain is SQTIHQWPATLVQPVGSPLSLECTVEGTSNPNLYWYRQAAGRGLQLLFYSVGIGQISSEVPQNLSASRPQDRQFILSSKKLLLSDSGFYLCAWGDSANVRDEQFFGPGTRLTVL.

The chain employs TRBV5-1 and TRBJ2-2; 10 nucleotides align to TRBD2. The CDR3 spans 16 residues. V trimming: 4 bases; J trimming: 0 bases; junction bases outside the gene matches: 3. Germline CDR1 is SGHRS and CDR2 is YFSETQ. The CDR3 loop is CASSPTSGANTGELFF. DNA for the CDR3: TGCGCCAGCAGCCCTACTAGCGGGGCGAACACCGGGGAGCTGTTTTTT.

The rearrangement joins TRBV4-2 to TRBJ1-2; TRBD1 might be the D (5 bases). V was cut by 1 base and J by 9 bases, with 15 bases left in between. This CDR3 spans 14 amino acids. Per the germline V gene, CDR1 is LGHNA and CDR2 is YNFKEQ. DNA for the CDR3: TGTGCCAGCAGCCAAGTAGGGGACCTCGGGAGCTACACCTTC. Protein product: CASSQVGDLGSYTF.

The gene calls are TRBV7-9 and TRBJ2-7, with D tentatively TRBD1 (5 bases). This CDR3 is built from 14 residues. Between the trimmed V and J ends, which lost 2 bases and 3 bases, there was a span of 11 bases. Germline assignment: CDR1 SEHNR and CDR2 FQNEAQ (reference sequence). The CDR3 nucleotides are TGTGCCAGCAGCTTACCGGGCAGGGACTACGAGCAGTACTTC. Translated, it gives CASSLPGRDYEQYF.

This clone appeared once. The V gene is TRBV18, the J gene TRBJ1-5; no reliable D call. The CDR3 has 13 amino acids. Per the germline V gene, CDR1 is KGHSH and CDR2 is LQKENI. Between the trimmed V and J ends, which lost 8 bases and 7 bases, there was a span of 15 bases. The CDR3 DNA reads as TGTGCCAGCGGGAGGGAGCCCCAACAGCCCCAGCATTTT. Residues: CASGREPQQPQHF.

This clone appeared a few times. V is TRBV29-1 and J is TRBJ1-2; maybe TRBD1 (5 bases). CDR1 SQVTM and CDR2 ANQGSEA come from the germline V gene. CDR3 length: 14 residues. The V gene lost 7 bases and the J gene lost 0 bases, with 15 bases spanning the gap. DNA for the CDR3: TGCAGCGCTACAGCAGGGCTTACTAACTATGGCTACACCTTC. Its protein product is CSATAGLTNYGYTF. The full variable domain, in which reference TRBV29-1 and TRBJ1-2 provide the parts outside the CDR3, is SAVISQKPSRDICQRGTSLTIQCQVDSQVTMMFWYRQQPGQSLTLIATANQGSEATYESGFVIDKFPISRPNLTFSTLTVSNMSPEDSSIYLCSATAGLTNYGYTFGSGTRLTVV.

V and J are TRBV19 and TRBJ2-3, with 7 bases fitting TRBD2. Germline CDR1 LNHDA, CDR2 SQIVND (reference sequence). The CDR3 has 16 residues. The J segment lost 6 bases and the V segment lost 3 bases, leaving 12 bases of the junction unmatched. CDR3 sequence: CASSMAQAGDSDTQYF. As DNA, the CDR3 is TGTGCCAGTAGTATGGCCCAGGCGGGAGACAGCGATACGCAGTATTTT. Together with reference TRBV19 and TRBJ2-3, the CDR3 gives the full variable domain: DGGITQSPKYLFRKEGQNVTLSCEQNLNHDAMYWYRQDPGQGLRLIYYSQIVNDFQKGDIAEGYSVSREKKESFPLTVTSAQKNPTAFYLCASSMAQAGDSDTQYFGPGTRLTVL.

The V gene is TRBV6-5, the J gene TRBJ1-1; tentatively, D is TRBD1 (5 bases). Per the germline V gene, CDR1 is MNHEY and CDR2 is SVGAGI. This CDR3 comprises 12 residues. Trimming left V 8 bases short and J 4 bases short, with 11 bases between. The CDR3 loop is CASSGVGTEAFF. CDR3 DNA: TGTGCCAGCTCGGGGGTCGGCACTGAAGCTTTCTTT.

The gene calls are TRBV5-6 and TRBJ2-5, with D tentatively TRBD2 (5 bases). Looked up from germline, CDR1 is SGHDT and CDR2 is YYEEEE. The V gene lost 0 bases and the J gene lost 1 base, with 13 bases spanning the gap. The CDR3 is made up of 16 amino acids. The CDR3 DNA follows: TGTGCCAGCAGCTTGGCTAAGCGGAGCGTCCAAGAGACCCAGTACTTC. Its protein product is CASSLAKRSVQETQYF.

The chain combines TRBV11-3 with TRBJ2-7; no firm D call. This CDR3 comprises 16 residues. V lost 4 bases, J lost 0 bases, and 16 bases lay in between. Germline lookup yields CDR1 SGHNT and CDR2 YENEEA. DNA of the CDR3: TGTGCCAGCAGCTCCCCCGGCGTCCCTAGCTCCTACGAGCAGTACTTC. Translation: CASSSPGVPSSYEQYF.

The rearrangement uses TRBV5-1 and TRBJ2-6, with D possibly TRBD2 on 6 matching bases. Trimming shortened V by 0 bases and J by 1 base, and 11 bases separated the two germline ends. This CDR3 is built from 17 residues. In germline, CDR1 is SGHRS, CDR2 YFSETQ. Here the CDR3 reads CASSLGLGDSGANVLTF. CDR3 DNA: TGCGCCAGCAGCTTGGGACTAGGGGATTCTGGGGCCAACGTCCTGACTTTC. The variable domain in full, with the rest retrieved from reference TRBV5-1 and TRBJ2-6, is KAGVTQTPRYLIKTRGQQVTLSCSPISGHRSVSWYQQTPGQGLQFLFEYFSETQRNKGNFPGRFSGRQFSNSRSEMNVSTLELGDSALYLCASSLGLGDSGANVLTFGAGSRLTVL.

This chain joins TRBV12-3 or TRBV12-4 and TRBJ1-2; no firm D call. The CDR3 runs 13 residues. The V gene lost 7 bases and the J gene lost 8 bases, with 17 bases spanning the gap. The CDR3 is CASTLRWGYGYTF. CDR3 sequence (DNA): TGTGCCAGCACCTTAAGGTGGGGATACGGCTACACCTTC.

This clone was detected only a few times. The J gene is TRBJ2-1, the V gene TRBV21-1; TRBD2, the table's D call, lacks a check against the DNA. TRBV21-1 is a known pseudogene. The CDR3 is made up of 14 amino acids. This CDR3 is CASSYRESYNEQFF. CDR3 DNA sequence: TGTGCCAGCAGCTACCGGGAATCATACAATGAGCAGTTCTTC.

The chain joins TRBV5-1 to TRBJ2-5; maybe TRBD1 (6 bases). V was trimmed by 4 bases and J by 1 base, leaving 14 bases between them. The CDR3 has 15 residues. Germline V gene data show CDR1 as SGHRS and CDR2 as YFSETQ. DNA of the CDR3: TGCGCCAGCAGCGCGGCCCCCAGGGGCCAAGAGACCCAGTACTTC. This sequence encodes CASSAAPRGQETQYF.

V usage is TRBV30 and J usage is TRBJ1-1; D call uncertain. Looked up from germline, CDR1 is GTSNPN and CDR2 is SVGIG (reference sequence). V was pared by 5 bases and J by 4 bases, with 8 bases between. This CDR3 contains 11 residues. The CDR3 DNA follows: TGTGCCTGGGGGAGCGGCACTGAAGCTTTCTTT. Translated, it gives CAWGSGTEAFF.

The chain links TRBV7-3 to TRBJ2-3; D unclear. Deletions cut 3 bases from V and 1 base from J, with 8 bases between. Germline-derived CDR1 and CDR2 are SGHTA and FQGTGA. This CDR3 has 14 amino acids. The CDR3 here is CASSFSPRTDTQYF. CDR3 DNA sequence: TGTGCCAGCAGCTTCTCCCCGCGCACAGATACGCAGTATTTT.

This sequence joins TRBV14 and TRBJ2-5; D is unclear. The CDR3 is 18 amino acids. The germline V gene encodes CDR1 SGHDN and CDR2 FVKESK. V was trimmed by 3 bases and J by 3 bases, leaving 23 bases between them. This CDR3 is CASSHTTTRWSSEETQYF. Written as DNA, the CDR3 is TGTGCCAGCAGCCATACAACAACGCGTTGGAGTTCGGAAGAGACCCAGTACTTC.